A single sample gave rise to the 23 T cell receptor beta chains below, sequenced in a study of shared clonotypes between healthy human individuals. Naivety among CD8 cells was defined by CD45RO negativity and positive CCR7 selection, thereby excluding terminally differentiated effector memory CD45RA+ cells. The table came from immunoSEQ multiplex PCR; TCRdb's copy has only in-frame clones and leaves some out. The profile shows millions of clones, about 95% of them singletons. The source material was naive CD8+ T cells sorted from blood. The receptors derive from a young man in good health.

The V gene is TRBV27, the J gene TRBJ1-2, with D uncertain. The CDR3 loop spans 14 amino acids. Trimming left V 2 bases short and J 0 bases short, with 7 bases between. CDR1 is MNHEY and CDR2 is SMNVEV in the germline V gene (reference sequence). The CDR3 DNA sequence: TGTGCCAGCAGTTTAGACGGTACTAACTATGGCTACACCTTC. Translated, it gives CASSLDGTNYGYTF.

The rearrangement joins TRBV7-9 to TRBJ2-7; D is ambiguous. The CDR3 consists of 13 residues. The V gene lost 5 bases and the J gene lost 2 bases, with 10 bases spanning the gap. Germline V gene lookup returns CDR1 SEHNR and CDR2 FQNEAQ (reference sequence). Here the CDR3 reads CASSPDLTYEQYF. As DNA, the CDR3 is TGTGCCAGCAGCCCGGATTTGACCTACGAGCAGTACTTC.

This clone was recorded only once. The chain uses TRBV19 and TRBJ2-7; D is possibly TRBD2 (6 bases). This CDR3 spans 13 amino acids. V shed 5 bases and J shed 2 bases, with 10 bases lying between them. The germline gives CDR1 LNHDA, CDR2 SQIVND (reference sequence). The CDR3 DNA reads TGTGCCAGTAGTTCTTCGGGAGCCTACGAGCAGTACTTC. Its translation: CASSSSGAYEQYF.

This chain uses TRBV27 with TRBJ2-7; 10 bases align to TRBD2. Germline V gives CDR1 MNHEY, CDR2 SMNVEV (reference sequence). The CDR3 length is 16 residues. Trimming at V came to 6 bases and at J to 3 bases, leaving 11 bases not matched to a gene. The CDR3 protein is CASSSLAPSGGYEQYF. Here the CDR3 DNA reads TGTGCCAGCAGCTCCTTAGCCCCTAGCGGGGGCTACGAGCAGTACTTC.

The chain combines TRBV11-2 with TRBJ2-7, with D tentatively TRBD2 (5 bases). Germline loops: CDR1 SGHAT, CDR2 FQNNGV. The CDR3 sequence is 13 residues long. The V and J ends lost 6 bases and 4 bases respectively, with 13 bases between them. The CDR3 DNA follows: TGTGCCAGCAGTCCCCCACGGGGTTACGAGCAGTACTTC. It is translated as CASSPPRGYEQYF.

This clone was observed a single time. This chain connects TRBV7-2 to TRBJ1-5, with TRBD1 as a possible D gene (5 bases). The CDR3 sequence is 16 residues long. Per germline, CDR1 SGHTA and CDR2 FQGNSA. The V end lost 5 bases, the J end lost 5 bases, and 19 bases lay between the germline ends. The CDR3 loop reads CASSLGTVLGDQPQHF. In nucleotides, the CDR3 is TGTGCCAGCAGCCTGGGGACGGTCTTGGGCGATCAGCCCCAGCATTTT.

The chain carries TRBV4-3 and TRBJ1-4; D is uncertain. The CDR3 consists of 16 residues. CDR1 is LGHNA, CDR2 YSLEER, per germline. Trimming took off 0 bases at V and 5 bases at J, with 13 bases between the two ends. The CDR3, as DNA: TGCGCCAGCAGCCAAGATCTCGAAGGGTTGAATGAAAAACTGTTTTTT. Translated, it gives CASSQDLEGLNEKLFF.

This clone was found a few times. This CDR3 is also generated by other DNA sequences in the sample. V and J are TRBV19 and TRBJ2-7, with D unresolved. Trimming took 5 bases from V and 3 from J, leaving 5 bases between them. The germline V gene has CDR1 LNHDA and CDR2 SQIVND (reference sequence). CDR3 length equals 11 residues. The CDR3 region is CASSGSYEQYF. In DNA, the CDR3 is TGTGCCAGTAGTGGCAGCTACGAGCAGTACTTC.

V is TRBV5-6 and J is TRBJ2-2, with D uncertain. Between the trimmed V and J ends, which lost 0 bases and 7 bases, there was a span of 7 bases. Per the germline V gene, CDR1 is SGHDT and CDR2 is YYEEEE. The CDR3 runs to 13 residues. The CDR3 is CASSLGWGGELFF. Written as DNA, the CDR3 is TGTGCCAGCAGCTTGGGATGGGGCGGGGAGCTGTTTTTT. The variable domain in full, with the rest retrieved from reference TRBV5-6 and TRBJ2-2, is DAGVTQSPTHLIKTRGQQVTLRCSPKSGHDTVSWYQQALGQGPQFIFQYYEEEERQRGNFPDRFSGHQFPNYSSELNVNALLLGDSALYLCASSLGWGGELFFGEGSRLTVL.

This clone has more than one count but fewer than ten. The sample carries other DNA sequences with the same CDR3. This chain joins TRBV6-5 and TRBJ2-1, with D perhaps TRBD1 (5 bases). V was clipped by 5 bases and J by 3 bases, with 5 bases between them. The germline V gene has CDR1 MNHEY and CDR2 SVGAGI. This CDR3 contains 12 residues. The CDR3 sequence is CASSDSYNEQFF. CDR3 DNA sequence: TGTGCCAGCAGTGACAGCTACAATGAGCAGTTCTTC.

V gene TRBV4-1 combines with J gene TRBJ1-1; D is perhaps TRBD1 (6 bases). In germline, CDR1 is MGHRA, CDR2 YSYEKL. The length of the CDR3 is 15 residues. Trimming removed 1 base from V and 7 bases from J, with 16 bases in between. The chain's CDR3 is CASSQAWGAVIEAFF. CDR3 coding DNA: TGCGCCAGCAGCCAAGCCTGGGGGGCCGTCATTGAAGCTTTCTTT.

This rearrangement joins TRBV28 to TRBJ2-7, with D tentatively TRBD2 (5 bases). The ends were cut back, 3 bases at V and 3 bases at J, with 9 bases in the middle. CDR1 MDHEN and CDR2 SYDVKM come from the germline V gene. The CDR3 runs 13 residues. In DNA, the CDR3 is TGTGCCAGCAGTTTTTCGGACTTCTACGAGCAGTACTTC. This codes for CASSFSDFYEQYF.

The gene calls are TRBV7-9 and TRBJ2-3; possible D gene TRBD2, 5 bases. V was clipped by 3 bases and J by 0 bases, with 10 bases between them. Germline V lookup: CDR1 SEHNR, CDR2 FQNEAQ (reference sequence). This CDR3 has 15 amino acids. CDR3 protein: CASSFIPGSTDTQYF. The CDR3 DNA follows: TGTGCCAGCAGCTTTATTCCGGGAAGCACAGATACGCAGTATTTT.

The genes are TRBV6-1 and TRBJ1-3; a weak D match, TRBD1 (6 bases). V was pared by 8 bases and J by 2 bases, with 13 bases between. The CDR3 totals 14 residues. CDR1 and CDR2 (germline): MNHNS, SASEGT. In DNA, the CDR3 is TGTGCCAGCTCCGGACAGCGGCCTGGAAACACCATATATTTT. Translating gives CASSGQRPGNTIYF.

The rearrangement links TRBV11-2 to TRBJ2-1; 11 bases match TRBD1. V lost 5 bases, J lost 6 bases, and 6 bases stayed unmatched. Germline V gene lookup returns CDR1 SGHAT and CDR2 FQNNGV. This CDR3 comprises 15 residues. The CDR3 sequence is CASSPTGTGGNEQFF. For the CDR3, the DNA is TGTGCCAGCAGCCCTACCGGGACAGGGGGCAATGAGCAGTTCTTC.

The V call is TRBV6-5, the J call TRBJ2-1, with D hard to call. CDR1 and CDR2 (germline): MNHEY, SVGAGI. The CDR3 length is 13 residues. With 2 bases removed from V and 7 bases from J, the gap between germline ends came to 9 bases. In DNA form, the CDR3 reads TGTGCCAGCAGTTACGGTCTACGAAATGAGCAGTTCTTC. Protein sequence: CASSYGLRNEQFF.

On this clone: Other DNA sequences from this sample encode an identical CDR3 as well. The chain recombines TRBV19 with TRBJ2-7; 8 nucleotides align to TRBD1. CDR1 LNHDA and CDR2 SQIVND come from the germline V gene (reference sequence). This CDR3 spans 15 amino acids. The junction had 6 bases not matched to a gene; V was cut back by 3 bases and J by 2 bases. The CDR3 region is CASSIRDRGPYEQYF. The CDR3 nucleotides read TGTGCCAGTAGTATTAGAGACAGGGGACCCTACGAGCAGTACTTC.

The rearrangement uses TRBV4-2 and TRBJ2-1; unclear D gene. The CDR3 covers 15 residues. V was cut by 1 base and J by 5 bases, with 12 bases left in between. The germline CDR1 and CDR2 sequences are LGHNA and YNFKEQ. The CDR3, as DNA: TGTGCCAGCAGCCAAGGTACGGAAAGGAACAATGAGCAGTTCTTC. The encoded protein is CASSQGTERNNEQFF.

The rearrangement joins TRBV4-1 to TRBJ1-1; TRBD1 aligns across 12 bases. Germline values: CDR1 MGHRA, CDR2 YSYEKL. The CDR3 is 17 amino acids. Trimming took 5 bases from V and 5 from J; bases not matched to a gene: 12. The CDR3 spells CASSFTPGTGGGTEAFF. In DNA, the CDR3 is TGCGCCAGCAGCTTCACTCCCGGGACAGGGGGCGGGACTGAAGCTTTCTTT.

The chain couples TRBV27 to TRBJ1-1, with 7 bases that match TRBD1. Germline V gene sequence: CDR1 MNHEY, CDR2 SMNVEV (reference sequence). The CDR3 is 13 amino acids. V lost 9 bases and J lost 4; bases outside the gene matches: 8. The CDR3 DNA reads TGTGCCAGTACGACCCAGGGGGGCACTGAAGCTTTCTTT. Translated: CASTTQGGTEAFF.

A single count supports this clone. The CDR3 protein is CASSLILGPNTEAFF. CDR3 nucleotides: TGTGCCAGCAGCCTAATTCTCGGGCCGAACACTGAAGCTTTCTTT. V gene TRBV7-6 combines with J gene TRBJ1-1, with D unresolved. Germline V gene lookup returns CDR1 SGHVS and CDR2 FNYEAQ. The CDR3 is 15 amino acids. V was pared by 5 bases and J by 1 base, with 14 bases between.

V and J are TRBV7-9 and TRBJ2-3, with D tentatively TRBD1 (6 bases). The germline CDR1 and CDR2 sequences are SEHNR and FQNEAQ (reference sequence). Between the trimmed V and J ends, which lost 1 base and 1 base, there was a span of 12 bases. The CDR3 spans 16 residues. The CDR3 is CASSLENRVGTDTQYF. The CDR3 DNA reads TGTGCCAGCAGCTTAGAGAACAGGGTGGGCACAGATACGCAGTATTTT.

The CDR3 reads CASSSGGESYEQYF. Written as DNA, the CDR3 is TGCGCCAGCAGCTCCGGGGGGGAGTCCTACGAGCAGTACTTC. This chain uses TRBV5-1 with TRBJ2-7, with 8 bases that match TRBD2. The CDR3 is 14 amino acids. The V gene's germline CDR1 is SGHRS and CDR2 YFSETQ. Trimming removed 3 bases from V and 1 base from J; junction bases left unmatched: 3.